This record concerns one T cell receptor (beta chain) sequence. Its antigen is still unknown. A much more abundant neighbour one base away suggests this may be a read error. For the second PCR, which ran for about 6 to 11 cycles, a sample-barcoded 5' primer and a J-beta primer mix were used. Using its own MiXCR run on the 5' RACE reads, TCRdb lists one record per CDR3 protein. This repertoire shows around 1,500,000 distinct CDR3 sequences, around two fifths found once; its top ten account for under 8%. This specimen comes from a study of blood T cells in healthy people across ages. The wider study: Capture by template switching was about one barcoded beta molecule per two T cells.

The study, taken as a whole, reports: Possibly, changes in expanded clonotypes were confounded because donor CMV status was unknown.

Germline CDR1 reads DFQATT; CDR2 reads SNEGSKA (reference sequence). The CDR3 runs 14 residues. Sample: blood. The V call is TRBV20-1, the J call TRBJ2-1; either TRBD1 or TRBD2 may fit D (6 bases each). The DNA end is more similar to TRBJ2-7, so the J call may be wrong. This TCR came from a young woman in good health. For the CDR3, the DNA is TGCAGTGCGGAACCCGGGGGCACCTACAATGAGCAGTACTTC. Amino acids: CSAEPGGTYNEQYF.